These 5 T cell receptor beta chains were sequenced from one sample in a study of CD8+ T cells in alopecia areata. Following RNA extraction, reverse transcription yielded cDNA that acted as the sequencing template. The method was immunoSEQ multiplex PCR; TCRdb's version includes in-frame clones alone and lacks a portion of them. Found here are about 120,000 clones, more than 30% of them singletons; the top ten hold 3% to 3.5%. The sample comprised CD4+ T cells sorted from blood. These receptor sequences come from a human donor with alopecia areata.

This clone was counted only a few times. The chain employs TRBV19 and TRBJ1-2; D is undetermined. The CDR3 totals 13 residues. Germline V gene lookup returns CDR1 LNHDA and CDR2 SQIVND (reference sequence). The germline V and J ends were trimmed by 0 bases and 4 bases, with 6 bases remaining between them. The CDR3 region has the DNA TGTGCCAGTAGTATAGAATGGGGCTATGGCTACACCTTC. It yields the protein CASSIEWGYGYTF.

This chain joins TRBV7-2 and TRBJ1-5; weak D call: TRBD1 (6 bases). This CDR3 contains 15 residues. Per the germline V gene, CDR1 is SGHTA and CDR2 is FQGNSA. V was shortened by 1 base and J by 4 bases, with 11 bases between the two germline ends. The CDR3, as DNA: TGTGCCAGCAGCTTAGTGCAGGGGCATAATCAGCCCCAGCATTTT. This sequence encodes CASSLVQGHNQPQHF.

The V gene is TRBV30, the J gene TRBJ2-4, with D perhaps being TRBD1 or TRBD2 (5 bases each). Trimming pared 3 bases from V and 7 bases from J, leaving 10 bases between. Per germline, CDR1 GTSNPN and CDR2 SVGIG (reference sequence). The CDR3 is 12 amino acids. CDR3 residues: CAWRMGVNIQYF. DNA for the CDR3: TGTGCCTGGAGGATGGGGGTTAACATTCAGTACTTC. Based on the CDR3 plus reference TRBV30 and TRBJ2-4, the full variable domain is SQTIHQWPATLVQPVGSPLSLECTVEGTSNPNLYWYRQAAGRGLQLLFYSVGIGQISSEVPQNLSASRPQDRQFILSSKKLLLSDSGFYLCAWRMGVNIQYFGAGTRLSVL.

This clone has more than one count but fewer than ten. V and J are TRBV29-1 and TRBJ1-2, with D unclear. The germline CDR1 and CDR2 sequences are SQVTM and ANQGSEA. Trimming took 4 bases from V and 2 from J, leaving 11 bases between them. The CDR3 is 13 residues long. The chain's CDR3 is CSVGRDRNYGYTF. The CDR3 DNA follows: TGCAGCGTTGGCAGAGACCGAAACTATGGCTACACCTTC.

The chain's CDR3 is CASSLGLAGDSDTQYF. The CDR3 region has the DNA TGCGCCAGCAGCTTGGGACTAGCGGGCGATTCAGATACGCAGTATTTT. The V and J genes are TRBV5-1 and TRBJ2-3; TRBD2 matches at 10 bases. From germline, CDR1 is SGHRS and CDR2 YFSETQ. The CDR3 length is 16 residues. The ends lost 0 bases at V and 4 bases at J; junction bases unmatched: 5.